The rows below give T cell receptor beta chains drawn from one sample of a study of blood T cell repertoires in COVID-19. TCRdb keeps only in-frame clones here, not all; method: immunoSEQ multiplex PCR. The sample consists of 45,000 to 65,000 clones, 90% of them appearing once. Sequenced sample: peripheral blood. The receptor set was obtained from a human donor in a cohort sampled during active COVID-19. CDR3s include the opening cysteine and the closing phenylalanine or tryptophan. The order of the fields is CDR3 protein, clone size, V gene, J gene, CDR3 length. The size field is filled for only some rows; it gives once, few, many or a size class.

CASSFKGRRATNEKLFF	NA	TRBV5-1	TRBJ1-4	17
CASSRERQFTEAFF	NA	TRBV4-1	TRBJ1-1	14
CASSPDLGVSLGYTF	NA	TRBV4-2	TRBJ1-2	15
CAWGQGTVNEQFF	NA	TRBV30	TRBJ2-1	13
CASSVGGSYNEQFF	NA	TRBV9	TRBJ2-1	14
CASSQEEGSGAPFF	NA	TRBV4-1	TRBJ2-1	14
CASSESRRGDEQFF	NA	TRBV2	TRBJ2-1	14
CASSHDTTRWLHEQFF	NA	TRBV4-2	TRBJ2-1	16
CASSLALAIKETQYF	NA	TRBV7-2	TRBJ2-5	15
CASRPGQGLVNTEAFF	NA	TRBV5-1	TRBJ1-1	16
CSAENYLAGGVFIQYF	NA	TRBV29-1	TRBJ2-4	16
CASSIGGGYTF	NA	TRBV19	TRBJ1-2	11
CASSHPNSGGYTF	NA	TRBV4-2	TRBJ1-2	13
CASSPPSRADNYGYTF	NA	TRBV7-9	TRBJ1-2	16
CASSQKWLMGELFF	once	TRBV3-1/TRBV3-2	TRBJ2-2	14
CASSVRTQDTEAFF	NA	TRBV4-2	TRBJ1-1	14
CASSDTTVNTEAFF	NA	TRBV6-5	TRBJ1-1	14
CASSKYGGNYGYTF	NA	TRBV21-1	TRBJ1-2	14
CASSYFAAEAFF	NA	TRBV6-6	TRBJ1-1	12
CASSVEAGVNTEAFF	NA	TRBV9	TRBJ1-1	15
CASSSLWDRGFEETQYF	NA	TRBV7-9	TRBJ2-5	17
CASSSLRGQGRPGGYEQYF	NA	TRBV11-2	TRBJ2-7	19
CASSMARRYGYTF	once	TRBV19	TRBJ1-2	13
CATQGASTDTQYF	once	TRBV24-1	TRBJ2-3	13
CASSLGLLTGELFF	NA	TRBV5-6	TRBJ2-2	14
CASSLGDPNSNQPQHF	NA	TRBV7-8	TRBJ1-5	16
CASSYGSSYNSPLHF	NA	TRBV5-6	TRBJ1-6	15
CASSQTRDIYEQYF	few	TRBV7-9	TRBJ2-7	14
CASSKQGQGYGYTF	NA	TRBV7-2	TRBJ1-2	14
CASSDRAWGYTF	NA	TRBV6-1	TRBJ1-2	12
CASSFTTSNTDTQYF	NA	TRBV19	TRBJ2-3	15
CASSSSPLSRETQYF	NA	TRBV9	TRBJ2-5	15
CASSDLRVGYTF	NA	TRBV6-1	TRBJ1-2	12
CASSGTTRANEKLFF	NA	TRBV28	TRBJ1-4	15
CASSPQGAPGDTQYF	few	TRBV5-1	TRBJ2-3	15